This T cell receptor beta chain was identified in a study of control samples from healthy donors and cancer patients. The CDR3 runs to 14 residues. Germline V lookup: CDR1 SGHTA, CDR2 FQGNSA. Trimming took off 4 bases at V and 4 bases at J, with 13 bases between the two ends. The method was immunoSEQ multiplex PCR; TCRdb's version includes in-frame clones alone and lacks a portion of them. The data contain about 190,000 clones, 91% of them singletons. The genes are TRBV7-2 and TRBJ1-1, with a possible D match to TRBD1 (5 bases). The receptor was isolated from a man aged 25-40 years in good health. Sequenced sample: blood. CDR3 in amino acids: CASSWGRSATEAFF. As DNA, the CDR3 is TGTGCCAGCAGCTGGGGCCGGTCAGCCACTGAAGCTTTCTTT.